This entry lists 14 T cell receptor beta chains sequenced from one sample in a study of blood T cell repertoires in COVID-19. Clones were sequenced by immunoSEQ multiplex PCR, and TCRdb holds only the in-frame ones, with some missing. The sample yields 270,000 or so clones, roughly nine tenths seen once. The sample taken for sequencing was PBMCs or T cells enriched from blood (not recorded which). The source of these receptors is a woman in her late teens or twenties who had recovered from COVID-19.

The chain carries TRBV4-3 and TRBJ1-1; TRBD1 is a possible D gene (5 bases). Trimming took 0 bases from V and 1 from J, leaving 21 bases between them. The CDR3 has 19 residues. Looked up from germline, CDR1 is LGHNA and CDR2 is YSLEER. Here the CDR3 DNA reads TGCGCCAGCAGCCAAGATTCCCACGGGGGAGGTGAAACGAACACTGAAGCTTTCTTT. Translation gives CASSQDSHGGGETNTEAFF.

CDR3 nucleotides: TGTGCCATCAGCCCGGGACTAGCGTTGAATGAGCAGTTCTTC. Amino acids: CAISPGLALNEQFF. The chain is built from TRBV10-3 and TRBJ2-1; TRBD2 matches at 10 bases. The trim removed 6 bases at V and 7 bases at J, leaving 6 bases unmatched. The germline V gene has CDR1 ENHRY and CDR2 SYGVKD. The CDR3 has 14 residues.

J is TRBJ1-1 and V is TRBV19, with 7 bases lining up with TRBD1. Germline assignment: CDR1 LNHDA and CDR2 SQIVND (reference sequence). This CDR3 spans 18 amino acids. V was clipped by 0 bases and J by 1 base; unmatched bases: 11. CDR3 sequence: CASSIEGGTIPGNTEAFF. For the CDR3, the DNA is TGTGCCAGTAGTATAGAAGGGGGCACCATCCCTGGGAACACTGAAGCTTTCTTT.

This rearrangement joins TRBV5-1 to TRBJ2-3; 7 bases are shared with TRBD2. The CDR3 is 14 residues long. V was clipped by 4 bases and J by 4 bases; unmatched bases: 6. Per germline, CDR1 SGHRS and CDR2 YFSETQ. CDR3 sequence: CASSLGLEADTQYF. CDR3 nucleotides: TGCGCCAGCAGCCTAGGACTAGAAGCAGATACGCAGTATTTT.

The chain uses TRBV30 and TRBJ1-2; possible D gene TRBD1, 5 bases. Germline V lookup: CDR1 GTSNPN, CDR2 SVGIG (reference sequence). Trimming took off 8 bases at V and 4 bases at J, with 17 bases between the two ends. CDR3 length: 13 amino acids. The CDR3 protein is CARQDTQVYGYTF. The CDR3 DNA reads TGTGCCCGCCAAGATACACAGGTCTATGGCTACACCTTC. The full variable domain, with the rest looked up from reference TRBV30 and TRBJ1-2, is SQTIHQWPATLVQPVGSPLSLECTVEGTSNPNLYWYRQAAGRGLQLLFYSVGIGQISSEVPQNLSASRPQDRQFILSSKKLLLSDSGFYLCARQDTQVYGYTFGSGTRLTVV.

CDR3 DNA sequence: TGTGCCTGCCCGCTGGGGGGGCAAGGCAATGAGCAGTTCTTC. Protein sequence: CACPLGGQGNEQFF. The chain recombines TRBV30 with TRBJ2-1; D might be TRBD2 (7 bases). CDR1 GTSNPN and CDR2 SVGIG come from the germline V gene (reference sequence). The V end was cut by 6 bases, the J end by 6 bases, with 18 bases between. The CDR3 covers 14 residues.

V gene TRBV5-4 combines with J gene TRBJ2-1, with TRBD2 matching 8 bases. The CDR3 runs to 16 residues. Germline trimming cut 4 bases from V and 4 bases from J; bases unmatched to any gene: 10. Per germline, CDR1 SGHNT and CDR2 YYREEE (reference sequence). As DNA, the CDR3 is TGTGCCAGCAGCCGGGGTGTGAGCGGGAGTTACAATGAGCAGTTCTTC. Translation: CASSRGVSGSYNEQFF.

V usage is TRBV4-2 and J usage is TRBJ1-2; D is unclear. The CDR3 covers 13 residues. Germline V gives CDR1 LGHNA, CDR2 YNFKEQ. The germline V and J ends were trimmed by 0 bases and 10 bases, with 12 bases remaining between them. CDR3 bases: TGTGCCAGCAGCCAAGACGGTCTACCCCACTACACCTTC. Translated: CASSQDGLPHYTF.

This chain connects TRBV6-5 to TRBJ2-3; the match to TRBD2 covers 12 bases. This CDR3 is built from 15 residues. Germline V lookup: CDR1 MNHEY, CDR2 SVGAGI. V lost 8 bases and J lost 4; bases outside the gene matches: 7. The DNA for the CDR3 is TGTGCCAGCGAGGCTAGCGGGAGGGGAGCAGATACGCAGTATTTT. Encoded protein: CASEASGRGADTQYF.

V is TRBV6-5 and J is TRBJ2-1, with 8 nucleotides matching TRBD1. CDR3 length: 12 amino acids. Germline CDR1 MNHEY, CDR2 SVGAGI. V shed 5 bases, J shed 9 bases, and the junction held 3 bases outside the gene matches. CDR3 sequence reads: CASSRTGFEQFF. For the CDR3, the DNA is TGTGCCAGCAGTAGGACAGGGTTTGAGCAGTTCTTC.

V and J are TRBV2 and TRBJ1-4; D not resolved. Per the germline V gene, CDR1 is SNHLY and CDR2 is FYNNEI. The CDR3 is made up of 17 amino acids. The V end lost 2 bases, the J end lost 0 bases, and 13 bases lay between the germline ends. CDR3 in DNA: TGTGCCAGCAGTGAATTCACTTTTGTTGCAACTAATGAAAAACTGTTTTTT. This encodes CASSEFTFVATNEKLFF.

The chain links TRBV23-1 to TRBJ1-2; 8 bases agree with TRBD1. TRBV23-1 carries the ORF label, with uncertain function. The V segment lost 0 bases and the J segment 6 bases; nucleotides outside the gene matches: 3. The CDR3 has 14 amino acids. The CDR3 reads CASSQSTGANGYTF. The DNA of the CDR3 is TGCGCCAGCAGTCAATCGACAGGGGCGAATGGCTACACCTTC.

The gene calls are TRBV6-2 or TRBV6-3 and TRBJ2-7; 7 bases map to TRBD2. CDR3 length equals 16 residues. Trimming removed 2 bases from V and 6 bases from J; junction bases left unmatched: 13. Germline V gene data show CDR1 as MNHEY and CDR2 as SVGEGT. In DNA, the CDR3 is TGTGCCAGCAGTTACCCTCAATCCTGGGGGGGGAGCGAGCAGTACTTC. Translated, it gives CASSYPQSWGGSEQYF.

The chain couples TRBV7-9 to TRBJ2-3; D is perhaps TRBD1 (6 bases). The V end lost 5 bases, the J end lost 2 bases, and 14 bases lay between the germline ends. CDR3 length equals 15 residues. Per germline, CDR1 SEHNR and CDR2 FQNEAQ (reference sequence). This CDR3 reads CASSDRTGFTDTQYF. DNA of the CDR3: TGTGCCAGCAGCGACAGGACGGGTTTCACAGATACGCAGTATTTT.